This TCR beta chain was recovered during a study of OX40 agonist ivuxolimab in advanced cancers. For the study at large: Treatment of patients was with ivuxolimab, an agonistic anti-OX40 (CD134) antibody. Ivuxolimab was delivered to patients intravenously every 2 weeks at doses spanning 0.01 to 10 mg/kg.

Findings and limits, study-wide: Among some nonresponders, normalized T-cell clonal expansion was also low.

Generated by immunoSEQ multiplex PCR, the TCRdb table keeps only in-frame clones and is missing some. The repertoire holds more than 55,000 clones, with about 91% as singletons. As to this clone: The antigen remains unidentified.

This receptor was identified in an adult with an advanced solid tumor such as melanoma, head and neck, liver or kidney cancer. The material sequenced was CD4+ or CD8+ T cells sorted from blood, taken in a trial of the OX40 agonist ivuxolimab.

The CDR3 region has the DNA TGTGCCAGCAGTGACACTAGTAGCGAGCAGTTCTTC. Translated, it gives CASSDTSSEQFF. This chain uses TRBV6-4 with TRBJ2-1; tentatively, D is TRBD2 (5 bases). This CDR3 has 12 residues. The V and J ends lost 2 bases and 10 bases respectively, with 9 bases between them. Germline V lookup: CDR1 MRHNA, CDR2 SNTAGT.